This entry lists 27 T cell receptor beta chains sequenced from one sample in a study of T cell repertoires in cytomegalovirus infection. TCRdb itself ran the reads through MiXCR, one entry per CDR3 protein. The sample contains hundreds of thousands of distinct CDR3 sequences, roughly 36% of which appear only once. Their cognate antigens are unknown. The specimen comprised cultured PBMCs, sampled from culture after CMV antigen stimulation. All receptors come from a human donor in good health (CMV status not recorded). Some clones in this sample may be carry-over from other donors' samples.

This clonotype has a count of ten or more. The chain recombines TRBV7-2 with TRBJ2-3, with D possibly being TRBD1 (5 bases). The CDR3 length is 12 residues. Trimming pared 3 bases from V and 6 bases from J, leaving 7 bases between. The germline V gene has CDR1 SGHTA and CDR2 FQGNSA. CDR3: CASSLGPDTQYF. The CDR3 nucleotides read TGTGCCAGCAGCTTGGGGCCGGATACGCAGTATTTT.

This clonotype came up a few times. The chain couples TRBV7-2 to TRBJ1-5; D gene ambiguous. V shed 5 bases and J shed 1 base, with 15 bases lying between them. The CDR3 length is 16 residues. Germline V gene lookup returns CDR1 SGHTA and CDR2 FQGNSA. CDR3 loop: CASSPLGGWSNQPQHF. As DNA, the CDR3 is TGTGCCAGCAGCCCGCTGGGTGGCTGGAGCAATCAGCCCCAGCATTTT.

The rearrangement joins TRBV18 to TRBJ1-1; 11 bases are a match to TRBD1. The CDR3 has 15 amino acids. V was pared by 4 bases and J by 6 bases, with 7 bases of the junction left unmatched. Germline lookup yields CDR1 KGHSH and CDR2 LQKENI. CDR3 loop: CASSQRTGGEAEAFF. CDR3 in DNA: TGTGCCAGCTCACAGCGGACAGGGGGCGAAGCTGAAGCTTTCTTT.

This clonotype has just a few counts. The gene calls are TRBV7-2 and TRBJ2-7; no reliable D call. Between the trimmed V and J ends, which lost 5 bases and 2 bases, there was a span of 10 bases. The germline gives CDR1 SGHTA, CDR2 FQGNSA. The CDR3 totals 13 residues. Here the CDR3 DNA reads TGTGCCAGCAGCACTACCGACACCTACGAGCAGTACTTC. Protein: CASSTTDTYEQYF.

The CDR3: CASSLGAREKSQPQHF. The CDR3 nucleotides read TGTGCCAGCAGCTTAGGAGCCAGGGAGAAGAGTCAGCCCCAGCATTTT. The genes are TRBV7-8 and TRBJ1-5; TRBD1 might be the D (5 bases). CDR3 size: 16 residues. V gave up 1 base and J gave up 6 bases, with 16 bases separating them. Germline V gene lookup returns CDR1 SGHVS and CDR2 FQNEAQ.

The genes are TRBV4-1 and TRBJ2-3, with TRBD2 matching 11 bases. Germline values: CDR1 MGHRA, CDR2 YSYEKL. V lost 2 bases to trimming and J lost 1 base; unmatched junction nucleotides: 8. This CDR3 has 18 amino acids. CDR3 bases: TGCGCCAGCAGCCAAAACCCTCAACTAGCGGGGGGCACAGATACGCAGTATTTT. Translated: CASSQNPQLAGGTDTQYF.

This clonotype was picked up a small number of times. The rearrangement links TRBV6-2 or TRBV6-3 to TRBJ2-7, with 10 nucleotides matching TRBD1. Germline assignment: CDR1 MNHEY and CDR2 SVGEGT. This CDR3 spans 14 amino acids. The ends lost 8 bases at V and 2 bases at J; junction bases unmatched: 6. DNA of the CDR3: TGTGCCAGCTCGATCGGACAGGGGGCCTACGAGCAGTACTTC. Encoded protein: CASSIGQGAYEQYF.

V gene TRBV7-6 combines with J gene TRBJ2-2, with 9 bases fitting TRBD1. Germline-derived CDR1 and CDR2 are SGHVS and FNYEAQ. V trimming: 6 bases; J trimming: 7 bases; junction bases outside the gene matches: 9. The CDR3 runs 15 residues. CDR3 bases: TGTGCCAGCAGTATACAGGGGGCGTCCGTCGGGGAGCTGTTTTTT. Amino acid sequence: CASSIQGASVGELFF.

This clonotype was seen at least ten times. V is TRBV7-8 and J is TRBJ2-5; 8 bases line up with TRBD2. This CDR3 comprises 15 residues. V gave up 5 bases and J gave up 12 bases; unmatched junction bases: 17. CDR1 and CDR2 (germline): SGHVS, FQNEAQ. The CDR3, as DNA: TGTGCCAGCAGCCCGCCCCAGGTTCTAGCGGGCCCAAAGTACTTC. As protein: CASSPPQVLAGPKYF.

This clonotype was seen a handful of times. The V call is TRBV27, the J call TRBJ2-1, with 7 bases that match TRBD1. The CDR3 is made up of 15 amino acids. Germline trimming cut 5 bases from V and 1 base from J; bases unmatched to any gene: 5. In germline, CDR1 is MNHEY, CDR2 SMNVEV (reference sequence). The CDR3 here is CASSKQGWSYNEQFF. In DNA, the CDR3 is TGTGCCAGCAGTAAACAGGGGTGGTCCTACAATGAGCAGTTCTTC.

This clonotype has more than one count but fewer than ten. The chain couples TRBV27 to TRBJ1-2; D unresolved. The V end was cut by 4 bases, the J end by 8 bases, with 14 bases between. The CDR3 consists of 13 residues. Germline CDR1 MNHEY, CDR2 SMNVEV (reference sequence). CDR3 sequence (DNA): TGTGCCAGCAGTTCTTACCGGGTCGGGGGCTACACCTTC. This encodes CASSSYRVGGYTF.

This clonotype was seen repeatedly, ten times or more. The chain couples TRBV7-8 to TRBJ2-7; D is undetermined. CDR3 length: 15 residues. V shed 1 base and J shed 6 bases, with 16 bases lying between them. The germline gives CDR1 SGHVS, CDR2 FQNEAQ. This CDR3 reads CASSLDRTRSGEQYF. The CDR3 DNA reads TGTGCCAGCAGCTTAGACCGTACGCGATCAGGCGAGCAGTACTTC.

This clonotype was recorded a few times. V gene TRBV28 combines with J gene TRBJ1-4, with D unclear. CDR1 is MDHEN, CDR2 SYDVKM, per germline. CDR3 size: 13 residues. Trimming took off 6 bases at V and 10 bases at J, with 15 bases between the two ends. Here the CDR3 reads CASRGSHRGKLFF. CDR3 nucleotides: TGTGCCAGCAGGGGCAGTCACCGTGGAAAACTGTTTTTT.

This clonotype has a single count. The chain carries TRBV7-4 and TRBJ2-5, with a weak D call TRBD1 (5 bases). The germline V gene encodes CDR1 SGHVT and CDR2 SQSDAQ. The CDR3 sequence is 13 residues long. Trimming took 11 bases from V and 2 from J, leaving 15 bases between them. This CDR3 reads CAGQQVPQETQYF. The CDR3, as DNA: TGTGCCGGACAACAGGTCCCGCAAGAGACCCAGTACTTC.

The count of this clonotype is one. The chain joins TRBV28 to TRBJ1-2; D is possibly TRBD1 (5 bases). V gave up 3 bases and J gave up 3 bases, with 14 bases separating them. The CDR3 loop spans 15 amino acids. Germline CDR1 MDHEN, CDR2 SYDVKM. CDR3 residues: CASSFPGRADYGYTF. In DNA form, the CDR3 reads TGTGCCAGCAGTTTTCCAGGGCGGGCAGACTATGGCTACACCTTC.

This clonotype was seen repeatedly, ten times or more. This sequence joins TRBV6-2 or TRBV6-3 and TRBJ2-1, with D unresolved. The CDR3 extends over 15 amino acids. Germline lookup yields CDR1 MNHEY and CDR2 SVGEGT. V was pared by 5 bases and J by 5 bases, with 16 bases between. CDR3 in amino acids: CASSKRAKQDNEQFF. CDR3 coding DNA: TGTGCCAGCAGTAAACGGGCCAAGCAGGACAATGAGCAGTTCTTC.

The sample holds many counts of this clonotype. In DNA, the CDR3 is TGTGCCAGCAGCTTTTCGGGTCTGGAGACCCAGTACTTC. It translates to CASSFSGLETQYF. The V call is TRBV7-6, the J call TRBJ2-5; D is unclear. This CDR3 comprises 13 residues. Trimming cost V 3 bases and J 5 bases, with 10 bases left between them. CDR1 SGHVS and CDR2 FNYEAQ come from the germline V gene.

This CDR3 reads CATSTHRVNQPQHF. CDR3 nucleotide sequence: TGTGCCACCAGCACCCACAGAGTTAATCAGCCCCAGCATTTT. V usage is TRBV15 and J usage is TRBJ1-5; D unclear. This CDR3 region has 14 residues. The V gene lost 4 bases and the J gene lost 4 bases, with 11 bases spanning the gap. Germline CDR1 reads LNHNV; CDR2 reads YYDKDF (reference sequence). Complete variable domain (other parts from reference TRBV15 and TRBJ1-5): DAMVIQNPRYQVTQFGKPVTLSCSQTLNHNVMYWYQQKSSQAPKLLFHYYDKDFNNEADTPDNFQSRRPNTSFCFLDIRSPGLGDTAMYLCATSTHRVNQPQHFGDGTRLSIL.

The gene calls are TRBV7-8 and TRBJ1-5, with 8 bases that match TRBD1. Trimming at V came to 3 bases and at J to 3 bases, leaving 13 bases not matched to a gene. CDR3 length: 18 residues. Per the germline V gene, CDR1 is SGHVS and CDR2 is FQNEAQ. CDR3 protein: CASSFGSVYRGFNQPQHF. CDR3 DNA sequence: TGTGCCAGCAGCTTCGGGTCGGTGTACAGGGGGTTCAATCAGCCCCAGCATTTT.

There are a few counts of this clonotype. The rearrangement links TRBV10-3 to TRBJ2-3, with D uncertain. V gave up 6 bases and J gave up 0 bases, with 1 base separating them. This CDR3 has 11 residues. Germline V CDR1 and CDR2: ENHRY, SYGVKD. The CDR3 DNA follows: TGTGCCATCAGGAGCACAGATACGCAGTATTTT. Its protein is CAIRSTDTQYF.

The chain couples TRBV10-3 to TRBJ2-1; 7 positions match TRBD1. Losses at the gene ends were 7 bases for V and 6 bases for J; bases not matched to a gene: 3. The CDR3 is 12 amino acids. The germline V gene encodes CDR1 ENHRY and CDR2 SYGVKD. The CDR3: CAITTGVNEQFF. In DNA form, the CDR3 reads TGTGCCATCACAACAGGGGTCAATGAGCAGTTCTTC.

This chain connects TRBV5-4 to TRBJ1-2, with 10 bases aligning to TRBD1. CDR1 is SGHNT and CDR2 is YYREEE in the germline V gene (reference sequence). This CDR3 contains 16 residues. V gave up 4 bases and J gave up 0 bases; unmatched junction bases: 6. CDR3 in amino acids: CASSPSGTGANYGYTF. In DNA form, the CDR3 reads TGTGCCAGCAGCCCCTCGGGGACAGGGGCTAACTATGGCTACACCTTC.

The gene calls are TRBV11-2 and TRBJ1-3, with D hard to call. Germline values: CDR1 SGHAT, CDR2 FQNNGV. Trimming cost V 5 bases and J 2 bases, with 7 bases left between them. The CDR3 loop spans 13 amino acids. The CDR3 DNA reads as TGTGCCAGCAGCCTCCGGGCTGGAAACACCATATATTTT. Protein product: CASSLRAGNTIYF.

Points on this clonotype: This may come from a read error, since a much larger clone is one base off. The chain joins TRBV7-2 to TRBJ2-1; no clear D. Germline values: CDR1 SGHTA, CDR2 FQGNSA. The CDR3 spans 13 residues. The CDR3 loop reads CDSSFGNYNEQFF. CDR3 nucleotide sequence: TGTGACAGCAGCTTCGGAAACTACAATGAGCAGTTCTTC.

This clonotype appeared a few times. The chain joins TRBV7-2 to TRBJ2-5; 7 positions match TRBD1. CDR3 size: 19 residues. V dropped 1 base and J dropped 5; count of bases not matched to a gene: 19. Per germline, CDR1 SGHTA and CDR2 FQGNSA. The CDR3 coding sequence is TGTGCCAGCAGCTTAGTATATGGACGTGTGGGACAGCCCGGGGAGACCCAGTACTTC. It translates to CASSLVYGRVGQPGETQYF. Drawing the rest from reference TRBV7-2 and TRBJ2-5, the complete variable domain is GAGVSQSPSNKVTEKGKDVELRCDPISGHTALYWYRQSLGQGLEFLIYFQGNSAPDKSGLPSDRFSAERTGGSVSTLTIQRTQQEDSAVYLCASSLVYGRVGQPGETQYFGPGTRLLVL.

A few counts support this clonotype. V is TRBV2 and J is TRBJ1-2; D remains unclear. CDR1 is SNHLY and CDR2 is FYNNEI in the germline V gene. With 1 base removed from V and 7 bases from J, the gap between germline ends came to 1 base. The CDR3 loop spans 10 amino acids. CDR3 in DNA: TGTGCCAGCAGTGAAGTTGGCTACACCTTC. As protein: CASSEVGYTF.

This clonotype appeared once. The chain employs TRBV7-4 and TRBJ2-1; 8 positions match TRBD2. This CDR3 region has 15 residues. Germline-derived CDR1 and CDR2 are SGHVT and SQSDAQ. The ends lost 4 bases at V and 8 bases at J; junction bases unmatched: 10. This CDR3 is CASSWRLAPEDEQFF. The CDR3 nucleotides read TGTGCCAGCAGCTGGCGACTAGCGCCGGAGGATGAGCAGTTCTTC.